This T cell receptor (beta chain) emerged from a study of T cells in localized non-small cell lung cancer (dated by TCRdb to 2020 to 2021). Turning to the overall study: Comparing tumors with uninvolved tumor-adjacent lungs, the study looked at the T cell repertoires of 236 patients with early-stage NSCLC. The mean age of the NSCLC patients was less than 70 years, with 130 or so men and around 99 women. The cohort comprised 236 treatment-naïve NSCLC patients with resected, localized lung tumors.

At diagnosis, peripheral blood, uninvolved tumor-adjacent lung and tumor were collected and stored as a combination of fresh-frozen and FFPE material. The germline V gene provides CDR1 SGDLS and CDR2 YYNGEE. The CDR3 starts with the cysteine, ends with the phenylalanine, and has 18 residues. Only the CDR3 DNA is retained, 54 bases long and in frame from the first base. Ends trimmed: V by 6 bases, J by 0 bases; bases unmatched to a gene: 14. On this clone itself: Its specific antigen is unknown. The sample holds no much larger clone one base away, and base qualities are not on file.

The study at large found these results: Because the study design was exploratory, TCR variables were selected using unadjusted p-values without false-discovery rate correction. Of the top 100 tumor clones, a median of about 53 were detected in paired uninvolved adjacent lung; some 28 were also among that lung's top 100. Higher T cell density in blood was associated with longer overall survival, whereas higher clonality in adjacent lung was associated with shorter survival. Because multi-region tumor sequencing was not done, intratumor heterogeneity could not be ruled out. The highest T cell clonality was observed in uninvolved tumor-adjacent lung, where clonality exceeded that of tumor, suggesting that antigenic responses were more focused in uninvolved tumor-adjacent lung.

The immunoSEQ Assay was used to sequence TCR beta CDR3 regions from DNA. In the authors' own workflow: To compute T cell density, TCR beta template counts were normalized to usable DNA, which was estimated by amplifying housekeeping genes. Using the preseqR package, richness was estimated by extrapolating to 120,000 templates for tissue samples and 400,000 templates for PBMC samples. Clonality was defined by subtracting Pielou's evenness from one. To identify tissue-enriched TCRs, differential abundance testing was run on productive amino-acid clonotypes with a minimum total count of 5 and an alpha of 0.1. Repertoire overlap between compartments was quantified with the Jaccard Index and Morisita Overlap Index. GLIPH grouped TCR beta CDR3s together with public tetramer-defined viral CDR3s, and a viral motif had to include at least three viral sequences and show V-gene enrichment. The immuneACCESS repertoire file appears here via TCRdb, limited to in-frame rearrangements. These files lack a portion of the clones; in checked studies, under half of the deficit traces to unresolved V genes, and the cause of the others is not known. V and J calls and clone size follow that table, whereas D and trimming were derived from the DNA. This sample is represented by several thousand clones; about 31% of them were singletons. Together, the top ten hold about a fifth of the sample.

The V and J segments used are TRBV9 and TRBJ2-1, with 8 middle bases fitting TRBD2. Sequenced here: lung tumor tissue, sampled before any cancer treatment. The receptor comes from a male donor older than 55 with stage III lung adenocarcinoma. The nucleotides read TGTGCCAGCAATTTCGAAAGCGGGGGCGTAAGCTCCTACAATGAGCAGTTCTTC. It is translated as CASNFESGGVSSYNEQFF. The CDR3 plus the reference TRBV9 and TRBJ2-1 genes for the other parts give the full variable domain: DSGVTQTPKHLITATGQRVTLRCSPRSGDLSVYWYQQSLDQGLQFLIQYYNGEERAKGNILERFSAQQFPDLHSELNLSSLELGDSALYFCASNFESGGVSSYNEQFFGPGTRLTVL.